Each of the 13 T cell receptor beta chains below was sequenced from the same sample in a study of human T cells and chemical hapten exposure. Using its own MiXCR run on the RACE reads, TCRdb lists one record per CDR3 protein. This table holds around 380,000 distinct CDR3 sequences, roughly 4.8% found once. Time point specified: patch test 1, 2 weeks after DPC sensitization. Treatment described: therapeutic diphenylcyclopropenone sensitization with weekly scalp DPC. The sample here was whole blood, taken in connection with sensitization to the hapten diphenylcyclopropenone (DPC). These TCRs come from a woman between 45 and 60 years old with alopecia areata. Some clones in this sample may be carry-over from other donors' samples.

The genes are TRBV5-5 and TRBJ1-5, with unresolved D. There are 15 residues in the CDR3. Looked up from germline, CDR1 is SGHKS and CDR2 is YYEKEE (reference sequence). V was shortened by 4 bases and J by 6 bases, with 17 bases between the two germline ends. This chain's CDR3 is CASSPAGGGPQPQHF. CDR3 in DNA: TGTGCCAGCAGCCCGGCGGGCGGAGGGCCTCAGCCCCAGCATTTT.

Ten or more counts support this clonotype. This chain connects TRBV9 to TRBJ1-1, with 12 positions matching TRBD1. The CDR3 loop spans 16 amino acids. Germline CDR1 reads SGDLS; CDR2 reads YYNGEE. Trimming took 2 bases from V and 5 from J; bases not matched to a gene: 7. The CDR3 sequence is CASSVGTGGEGTEAFF. The CDR3 region has the DNA TGTGCCAGCAGCGTGGGGACAGGGGGCGAGGGAACTGAAGCTTTCTTT.

This clonotype was seen many times. V gene TRBV7-9 combines with J gene TRBJ2-7, with TRBD1 matching over 9 bases. CDR3 length: 15 amino acids. The germline V gene encodes CDR1 SEHNR and CDR2 FQNEAQ (reference sequence). With V trimmed by 1 base and J by 3 bases, 4 bases remained unmatched. CDR3 nucleotide sequence: TGTGCCAGCAGCTTAGTCCGGGACAGGGACTACGAGCAGTACTTC. Translated, it gives CASSLVRDRDYEQYF.

In this sample, this clonotype turned up many times. The chain recombines TRBV7-9 with TRBJ1-4, with D maybe TRBD1 (6 bases). The ends were cut back, 4 bases at V and 2 bases at J, with 11 bases in the middle. Germline CDR1 reads SEHNR; CDR2 reads FQNEAQ (reference sequence). The CDR3 has 15 amino acids. This chain's CDR3 is CASSSMTGTNEKLFF. The CDR3 nucleotides read TGTGCCAGCAGCTCAATGACAGGCACTAATGAAAAACTGTTTTTT.

Details on this clonotype: With a much larger clone just one base away, this may be a read error. V is TRBV7-8 and J is TRBJ1-5; D is possibly TRBD1 (6 bases). CDR3 length: 15 residues. Germline CDR1 is SGHVS and CDR2 is FQNEAQ. CDR3 nucleotide sequence: TGTGCCAGCCGCTTAGGGGGACGAGGGTTAGAGCCCCAGCATTTT. Translated: CASRLGGRGLEPQHF.

There are many counts of this clonotype. V usage is TRBV6-2 or TRBV6-3 and J usage is TRBJ1-5; D ambiguous. This CDR3 contains 18 residues. The germline CDR1 and CDR2 sequences are MNHEY and SVGEGT. Deletions cut 2 bases from V and 0 bases from J, with 17 bases between. The CDR3 DNA reads as TGTGCCAGCAGTTACAATCTTCGGCAGTCCCTTAGCAATCAGCCCCAGCATTTT. It is translated as CASSYNLRQSLSNQPQHF.

This clonotype was counted at least ten times. The chain carries TRBV20-1 and TRBJ1-4; D gene uncertain. The length of the CDR3 is 13 residues. V lost 1 base to trimming and J lost 4 bases, with 7 bases between them. Germline V gene data show CDR1 as DFQATT and CDR2 as SNEGSKA (reference sequence). In DNA, the CDR3 is TGCAGTGCTAGAGTACAGAATAATGAAAAACTGTTTTTT. Its translation is CSARVQNNEKLFF.

This clonotype was observed many times. The chain is built from TRBV7-9 and TRBJ2-1, with D uncertain. V was clipped by 0 bases and J by 2 bases, with 11 bases between them. This CDR3 has 16 residues. Per the germline V gene, CDR1 is SEHNR and CDR2 is FQNEAQ (reference sequence). The CDR3 protein is CASSLALRTTYNEQFF. DNA of the CDR3: TGTGCCAGCAGCTTAGCGCTTAGAACCACCTACAATGAGCAGTTCTTC.

This clonotype was observed at least ten times. The J gene is TRBJ1-5, the V gene TRBV29-1, with 10 positions matching TRBD1. Trimming cost V 7 bases and J 6 bases; bases outside gene matches: 9. This CDR3 has 14 residues. The germline V gene has CDR1 SQVTM and CDR2 ANQGSEA. For the CDR3, the DNA is TGCAGCGCCGGTGACAGGGGGCTCGGTCAGCCCCAGCATTTT. It translates to CSAGDRGLGQPQHF.

The sample holds many counts of this clonotype. The chain joins TRBV6-2 or TRBV6-3 to TRBJ2-1; D is undetermined. The V end was cut by 2 bases, the J end by 2 bases, with 4 bases between. The V gene's germline CDR1 is MNHEY and CDR2 SVGEGT. The CDR3 contains 13 residues. The CDR3 nucleotides are TGTGCCAGCAGTTACGGGCCCTACAATGAGCAGTTCTTC. Translating gives CASSYGPYNEQFF.

Many counts were recorded for this clonotype. This chain connects TRBV7-6 to TRBJ1-5; 10 nucleotides match TRBD1. The CDR3 length is 16 residues. Germline CDR1 SGHVS, CDR2 FNYEAQ. V was pared by 1 base and J by 6 bases, with 6 bases of the junction left unmatched. The DNA for the CDR3 is TGTGCCAGCAGCTTAGGCAGGGACAGGGGTTCTCAGCCCCAGCATTTT. It encodes CASSLGRDRGSQPQHF. Together with reference TRBV7-6 and TRBJ1-5, the CDR3 gives the full variable domain: GAGVSQSPRYKVTKRGQDVALRCDPISGHVSLYWYRQALGQGPEFLTYFNYEAQQDKSGLPNDRFSAERPEGSISTLTIQRTEQRDSAMYRCASSLGRDRGSQPQHFGDGTRLSIL.

This clonotype was recorded many times. The V gene is TRBV10-2, the J gene TRBJ2-3; tentative D call: TRBD2 (6 bases). The CDR3 runs to 16 residues. The germline CDR1 and CDR2 sequences are WSHSY and SAAADI. Trimming left V 6 bases short and J 0 bases short, with 16 bases between. CDR3 residues: CASRTRAEGSTDTQYF. CDR3 in DNA: TGCGCCAGCAGGACCCGAGCGGAGGGAAGCACAGATACGCAGTATTTT.

This clonotype was observed many times. V usage is TRBV12-3 or TRBV12-4 and J usage is TRBJ1-1, with D unclear. The ends were cut back, 3 bases at V and 2 bases at J, with 13 bases in the middle. This CDR3 spans 15 amino acids. The CDR3 sequence: CASSFHSDGNTEAFF. In nucleotides, the CDR3 is TGTGCCAGCAGTTTCCACAGTGACGGCAACACTGAAGCTTTCTTT.